Listed below are T cell receptor beta chains from one sample, sequenced in a study of CD8+ T cells in alopecia areata. Data came from immunoSEQ multiplex PCR; TCRdb stores just in-frame clones and leaves some out. The sample lists about 200,000 clones, less than 65% occurring once. This specimen consisted of CD4+ T cells sorted from blood, obtained at week 24, from a patient treated with tofacitinib. Receptors originate from a human donor with alopecia areata. Each CDR3 is given with its conserved first and last residue. A D gene is named only where the DNA matches it firmly. Clone size is stated in some rows and not others, as once, few, many or a class when expanded.

d_call: .; j_call: TRBJ2-6; clone_size: .; v_call: TRBV27; cdr3_nt: TGTGCCAGCAGTTTCACCTCTGGGGCCAACGTCCTGACTTTC; cdr3_aa: CASSFTSGANVLTF
d_call: .; j_call: TRBJ1-5; clone_size: few; v_call: TRBV29-1; cdr3_nt: TGCAGCGTTTTGTCCGGGAATAGCAATCAGCCCCAGCATTTT; cdr3_aa: CSVLSGNSNQPQHF
d_call: .; j_call: TRBJ2-6; clone_size: many; v_call: TRBV4-1; cdr3_nt: TGCGCCAGCAGCTTCCCCGGGGGGACAGACTCTGGGGCCAACGTCCTGACTTTC; cdr3_aa: CASSFPGGTDSGANVLTF
d_call: TRBD1; j_call: TRBJ2-7; clone_size: .; v_call: TRBV29-1; cdr3_nt: TGCAGCGGCCGGGGACAGGACTCCTACGAGCAGTACTTC; cdr3_aa: CSGRGQDSYEQYF
d_call: .; j_call: TRBJ2-5; clone_size: .; v_call: TRBV7-8; cdr3_nt: TGTGCCAGCGGGGCTCCCTTGGGGGTAGGAGAGACCCAGTACTTC; cdr3_aa: CASGAPLGVGETQYF
d_call: .; j_call: TRBJ2-1; clone_size: .; v_call: TRBV30; cdr3_nt: TGTGCCTGGAGTAGGCAGCTCAATGAGCAGTTCTTC; cdr3_aa: CAWSRQLNEQFF
d_call: .; j_call: TRBJ2-3; clone_size: .; v_call: TRBV4-3; cdr3_nt: TGCGCCAGCAGCCAAGATGCCATGTATACGCAGTATTTT; cdr3_aa: CASSQDAMYTQYF
d_call: .; j_call: TRBJ2-5; clone_size: few; v_call: TRBV30; cdr3_nt: TGTGCCTGGAGTGTGTCGGCTAGCAAAAAGACCCAGTACTTC; cdr3_aa: CAWSVSASKKTQYF
d_call: .; j_call: TRBJ1-2; clone_size: few; v_call: TRBV9; cdr3_nt: TGTGCCAGCAGCGTGCTCGAGGGGTCTGGCTACACCTTC; cdr3_aa: CASSVLEGSGYTF
d_call: .; j_call: TRBJ2-7; clone_size: .; v_call: TRBV29-1; cdr3_nt: TGCAGCGCCGGGTACTTGAGCTCCTACGAGCAGTACTTC; cdr3_aa: CSAGYLSSYEQYF
d_call: .; j_call: TRBJ2-3; clone_size: .; v_call: TRBV7-2; cdr3_nt: TGTGCCAGCAGCTTCGGCGTGAGCACAGATACGCAGTATTTT; cdr3_aa: CASSFGVSTDTQYF
d_call: .; j_call: TRBJ1-2; clone_size: .; v_call: TRBV29-1; cdr3_nt: TGCAGCGCCCCTACGGCCAGGGGTATTGGCTACACCTTC; cdr3_aa: CSAPTARGIGYTF
d_call: TRBD2; j_call: TRBJ2-7; clone_size: few; v_call: TRBV7-2; cdr3_nt: TGTGCCTTCCGGGGGGGCGGAGAAAACTACGAGCAGTACTTC; cdr3_aa: CAFRGGGENYEQYF
d_call: TRBD2; j_call: TRBJ2-3; clone_size: .; v_call: TRBV29-1; cdr3_nt: TGCAGTTGGAGCGGGGGTGGGGATACGCAGTATTTT; cdr3_aa: CSWSGGGDTQYF
d_call: .; j_call: TRBJ2-2; clone_size: few; v_call: TRBV5-1; cdr3_nt: TGCGCCAGCAGCTTGGAGGCAGCGAACACCGGGGAGCTGTTTTTT; cdr3_aa: CASSLEAANTGELFF
d_call: .; j_call: TRBJ2-1; clone_size: .; v_call: TRBV11-2; cdr3_nt: TGTGCCAGCAGCTTGGATCTCTTGGGCAATGAGCAGTTCTTC; cdr3_aa: CASSLDLLGNEQFF
d_call: .; j_call: TRBJ2-5; clone_size: .; v_call: TRBV5-1; cdr3_nt: TGCGCCAGCAACCTGGACATATCGACAGAGACCCAGTACTTC; cdr3_aa: CASNLDISTETQYF
d_call: .; j_call: TRBJ1-5; clone_size: .; v_call: TRBV11-2; cdr3_nt: TGTGCCAGCAGCTATAAGATACAGGACATCAGGGATTTT; cdr3_aa: CASSYKIQDIRDF
d_call: TRBD1; j_call: TRBJ1-2; clone_size: .; v_call: TRBV27; cdr3_nt: TGTGCCAGCAGCTTGACAGGGGACCTCTATGGCTACACCTTC; cdr3_aa: CASSLTGDLYGYTF
d_call: TRBD1; j_call: TRBJ1-2; clone_size: once; v_call: TRBV29-1; cdr3_nt: TGCAGCGTTGGTCGCGGGACAGGGGACGGCTACACCTTC; cdr3_aa: CSVGRGTGDGYTF
d_call: .; j_call: TRBJ2-1; clone_size: .; v_call: TRBV29-1; cdr3_nt: TGCAGCGTTGACCTTCTAAATGAGCAGTTCTTC; cdr3_aa: CSVDLLNEQFF
d_call: .; j_call: TRBJ2-2; clone_size: .; v_call: TRBV15; cdr3_nt: TGTGCCACCAGCAGAGTACTAGCCGGGGAGCTGTTTTTT; cdr3_aa: CATSRVLAGELFF
d_call: .; j_call: TRBJ1-2; clone_size: few; v_call: TRBV30; cdr3_nt: TGTGCCTGGGGAACCGCCGGACGGCGACTTAACTATGGCTACACCTTC; cdr3_aa: CAWGTAGRRLNYGYTF
d_call: .; j_call: TRBJ2-2; clone_size: .; v_call: TRBV30; cdr3_nt: TGTGCCTGGAGTGTCGAGGGAGTCACCGGGGAGCTGTTTTTT; cdr3_aa: CAWSVEGVTGELFF
d_call: .; j_call: TRBJ1-2; clone_size: few; v_call: TRBV5-4; cdr3_nt: TGTGCCAGCAGCCGATCGGGAGGTATGTTGGATGTCTATGGCTACACCTTC; cdr3_aa: CASSRSGGMLDVYGYTF
d_call: .; j_call: TRBJ2-5; clone_size: few; v_call: TRBV29-1; cdr3_nt: TGCAGCGTTGAAGCCAGTCAAGAGACCCAGTACTTC; cdr3_aa: CSVEASQETQYF
d_call: TRBD1; j_call: TRBJ1-1; clone_size: .; v_call: TRBV29-1; cdr3_nt: TGCAGCGTTACAGGGGGCTTGAACACTGAAGCTTTCTTT; cdr3_aa: CSVTGGLNTEAFF
d_call: .; j_call: TRBJ2-5; clone_size: .; v_call: TRBV6-5; cdr3_nt: TGTGCCAGCAGTTACCGTGTAGGAGGCCAAGAGACCCAGTACTTC; cdr3_aa: CASSYRVGGQETQYF
d_call: .; j_call: TRBJ2-2; clone_size: .; v_call: TRBV30; cdr3_nt: TGTGCCTGGAGTGTACTGGAGGGAGGCACCGGGGAGCTGTTTTTT; cdr3_aa: CAWSVLEGGTGELFF
d_call: .; j_call: TRBJ2-3; clone_size: .; v_call: TRBV6-4; cdr3_nt: TGTGCCAGCAGTGACTCGGTCGGAGGGGTCACAGATACGCAGTATTTT; cdr3_aa: CASSDSVGGVTDTQYF
d_call: .; j_call: TRBJ2-7; clone_size: .; v_call: TRBV15; cdr3_nt: TGTGCCACCAGCCCCTACAGGGGGGAGGGCTACGAGCAGTACTTC; cdr3_aa: CATSPYRGEGYEQYF
d_call: .; j_call: TRBJ1-2; clone_size: .; v_call: TRBV4-3; cdr3_nt: TGCGCCAGCAGCCAAACAGGAGTCTATGGCTACACCTTC; cdr3_aa: CASSQTGVYGYTF
d_call: TRBD1; j_call: TRBJ2-3; clone_size: .; v_call: TRBV25-1; cdr3_nt: TGTGCCAGCAGTGAACTGGGACAGGGGGCTTCCACAGATACGCAGTATTTT; cdr3_aa: CASSELGQGASTDTQYF
d_call: .; j_call: TRBJ2-2; clone_size: few; v_call: TRBV29-1; cdr3_nt: TGCAGCGGTCGCACAGCGACGAACACCGGGGAGCTGTTTTTT; cdr3_aa: CSGRTATNTGELFF
d_call: TRBD2; j_call: TRBJ2-3; clone_size: .; v_call: TRBV6-6; cdr3_nt: TGTGCCAGCAGTTCCCTTGGACTAGCGGGAACAGATACGCAGTATTTT; cdr3_aa: CASSSLGLAGTDTQYF
d_call: .; j_call: TRBJ1-6; clone_size: once; v_call: TRBV23-1; cdr3_nt: TGCGCCAGCAGTCAATCTGAGGGGGGATCGACTAAAAGGACCTATAATTCACCCCTCCACTTT; cdr3_aa: CASSQSEGGSTKRTYNSPLHF
d_call: .; j_call: TRBJ2-6; clone_size: .; v_call: TRBV6-5; cdr3_nt: TGTGCCAGCCGAGTAGGGAACTCTGGGGCCAACGTCCTGACTTTC; cdr3_aa: CASRVGNSGANVLTF
d_call: .; j_call: TRBJ1-2; clone_size: .; v_call: TRBV30; cdr3_nt: TGTGCCTGGAGTTCAACCGGGACCTTCTATGGCTACACCTTC; cdr3_aa: CAWSSTGTFYGYTF
d_call: .; j_call: TRBJ1-6; clone_size: .; v_call: TRBV7-3; cdr3_nt: TGTGCCAGCAGCTTAGAGGCAGCCAACTCACCCCTCCACTTT; cdr3_aa: CASSLEAANSPLHF
d_call: .; j_call: TRBJ1-1; clone_size: .; v_call: TRBV6-6; cdr3_nt: TGTGCCAGCAGTTATTCAGAGAACACTGAAGCTTTCTTT; cdr3_aa: CASSYSENTEAFF
d_call: .; j_call: TRBJ2-3; clone_size: few; v_call: TRBV27; cdr3_nt: TGTGCCAGCAGTTTATACCCTGGGTCAGATACGCAGTATTTT; cdr3_aa: CASSLYPGSDTQYF
d_call: TRBD2; j_call: TRBJ2-1; clone_size: .; v_call: TRBV9; cdr3_nt: TGTGCCAGCAGCGTCCGACTAGCGGATGAGCAGTTCTTC; cdr3_aa: CASSVRLADEQFF
d_call: TRBD1; j_call: TRBJ1-2; clone_size: .; v_call: TRBV5-1; cdr3_nt: TGCGCCAGCAGCTCGGGCTTCGGACAGGGGCACTATGGCTACACCTTC; cdr3_aa: CASSSGFGQGHYGYTF
d_call: .; j_call: TRBJ1-2; clone_size: .; v_call: TRBV25-1; cdr3_nt: TGTGCCAGCAGCGCATTCTATGGCTACACCTTC; cdr3_aa: CASSAFYGYTF
d_call: .; j_call: TRBJ1-1; clone_size: few; v_call: TRBV7-2; cdr3_nt: TGTGCCAGCAGTATAAACGCCTTTGGCTCCGGGCTGACTGAAGCTTTCTTT; cdr3_aa: CASSINAFGSGLTEAFF
d_call: TRBD2; j_call: TRBJ2-3; clone_size: few; v_call: TRBV4-3; cdr3_nt: TGCGCCAGCAGCCAAGATCCCCGGGCTAGCGGGGGGGCGGATACGCAGTATTTT; cdr3_aa: CASSQDPRASGGADTQYF
d_call: TRBD1; j_call: TRBJ1-5; clone_size: .; v_call: TRBV15; cdr3_nt: TGTGCCACCAGCCCGACGCCAGGGACAGTTAGCAATCAGCCCCAGCATTTT; cdr3_aa: CATSPTPGTVSNQPQHF
d_call: .; j_call: TRBJ2-2; clone_size: .; v_call: TRBV11-2; cdr3_nt: TGTGCCAGCAGCCCAGTGTTAGGGGGCACCGGGGAGCTGTTTTTT; cdr3_aa: CASSPVLGGTGELFF
d_call: TRBD1; j_call: TRBJ1-2; clone_size: .; v_call: TRBV29-1; cdr3_nt: TGCAGCGTTCAGGCCAGGGGGCAAGGCTATGGCTACACCTTC; cdr3_aa: CSVQARGQGYGYTF
d_call: .; j_call: TRBJ1-2; clone_size: .; v_call: TRBV29-1; cdr3_nt: TGCAGCGTAAAACGGGACGGGGCATATGGCTACACCTTC; cdr3_aa: CSVKRDGAYGYTF
d_call: TRBD2; j_call: TRBJ2-5; clone_size: few; v_call: TRBV11-2; cdr3_nt: TGTGCCAGCAGCCAACTGGGGACTAGTATGCAACAGACCCAGTACTTC; cdr3_aa: CASSQLGTSMQQTQYF
d_call: .; j_call: TRBJ2-1; clone_size: few; v_call: TRBV20-1; cdr3_nt: TGCAGTGCTAGAGATTCGAATGAGCAGTTCTTC; cdr3_aa: CSARDSNEQFF
d_call: .; j_call: TRBJ2-3; clone_size: few; v_call: TRBV27; cdr3_nt: TGTGCCACACCCCGTCCCTCGCAGTATTTT; cdr3_aa: CATPRPSQYF
d_call: .; j_call: TRBJ1-5; clone_size: .; v_call: TRBV14; cdr3_nt: TGTGCCAGCAGCCAAAGTGGCGGCAATCAGCCCCAGCATTTT; cdr3_aa: CASSQSGGNQPQHF
d_call: TRBD1; j_call: TRBJ1-1; clone_size: few; v_call: TRBV29-1; cdr3_nt: TGCAGCGACGTACCCGGGACAGGGGGTACTGAAGCTTTCTTT; cdr3_aa: CSDVPGTGGTEAFF
d_call: TRBD1; j_call: TRBJ1-2; clone_size: .; v_call: TRBV29-1; cdr3_nt: TGCAGCGTTGAAGCAGGGGGCCACTATGGCTACACCTTC; cdr3_aa: CSVEAGGHYGYTF